Listed here are 8 T cell receptor beta chains from one sample, sequenced in a study of cytomegalovirus exposure and HLA in healthy donors. Primers for the PCR totalled 60 Vbeta and 13 Jbeta. Here immunoSEQ multiplex PCR was the method, and the copy in TCRdb shows in-frame clones only, minus some. The sample has 150,000 to 200,000 clones; around 83% are singletons. The specimen sequenced was PBMCs. The receptor source for this set is a woman in her 40s in good health and CMV-seronegative.

V gene TRBV29-1 combines with J gene TRBJ2-5, with 9 bases identical to TRBD2. Germline V gives CDR1 SQVTM, CDR2 ANQGSEA. J gave up 1 base and V 4 bases, and 4 bases lay outside the gene matches. This CDR3 comprises 14 residues. This chain's CDR3 is CSVVLAGSQETQYF. CDR3 DNA sequence: TGCAGCGTTGTACTAGCGGGCTCCCAAGAGACCCAGTACTTC. Using reference TRBV29-1 and TRBJ2-5 for the parts outside the CDR3, the full variable domain is SAVISQKPSRDICQRGTSLTIQCQVDSQVTMMFWYRQQPGQSLTLIATANQGSEATYESGFVIDKFPISRPNLTFSTLTVSNMSPEDSSIYLCSVVLAGSQETQYFGPGTRLLVL.

This clone was seen once. The chain is built from TRBV7-9 and TRBJ1-1; no reliable D call. Germline CDR1 SEHNR, CDR2 FQNEAQ (reference sequence). V lost 8 bases, J lost 7 bases, and 20 bases lay in between. This CDR3 spans 14 amino acids. This CDR3 reads CASSRGPLDVEAFF. As DNA, the CDR3 is TGTGCCAGCTCCCGGGGTCCCCTGGACGTTGAAGCTTTCTTT.

The chain carries TRBV11-3 and TRBJ2-2; the D gene is possibly TRBD2 (6 bases). In germline, CDR1 is SGHNT, CDR2 YENEEA. The V gene lost 7 bases and the J gene lost 5 bases, with 17 bases spanning the gap. The CDR3 sequence is 15 residues long. Here the CDR3 reads CASTPRTTITGELFF. DNA for the CDR3: TGTGCCAGCACCCCACGGACTACTATAACCGGGGAGCTGTTTTTT. The whole variable domain, filled in from reference TRBV11-3 and TRBJ2-2, reads EAGVVQSPRYKIIEKKQPVAFWCNPISGHNTLYWYLQNLGQGPELLIRYENEEAVDDSQLPKDRFSAERLKGVDSTLKIQPAELGDSAVYLCASTPRTTITGELFFGEGSRLTVL.

The chain employs TRBV30 and TRBJ1-2; 7 nucleotides line up with TRBD1. Trimming removed 3 bases from V and 0 bases from J; junction bases left unmatched: 19. The germline V gene has CDR1 GTSNPN and CDR2 SVGIG (reference sequence). The length of the CDR3 is 19 residues. DNA of the CDR3: TGTGCCTGGAGGGAGTTTAGTGGGACAGCTAACCATCCTAACTATGGCTACACCTTC. Translation: CAWREFSGTANHPNYGYTF.

V and J are TRBV7-2 and TRBJ1-2, with a weak D call TRBD1 (6 bases). The germline V and J ends were trimmed by 5 bases and 4 bases, with 17 bases remaining between them. The CDR3 totals 15 residues. Germline CDR1 SGHTA, CDR2 FQGNSA. CDR3 nucleotides: TGTGCCAGCAGCCTAGAAGGGGGGGGCACCTATGGCTACACCTTC. Translated: CASSLEGGGTYGYTF.

This clone was counted a few times. V is TRBV30 and J is TRBJ2-3, with TRBD2 as a possible D gene (5 bases). This CDR3 region has 14 residues. Germline CDR1 reads GTSNPN; CDR2 reads SVGIG (reference sequence). V lost 3 bases and J lost 0, with 10 bases in between. This chain's CDR3 is CAWRQDSSTDTQYF. Written as DNA, the CDR3 is TGTGCCTGGAGGCAGGACTCTAGCACAGATACGCAGTATTTT. The variable domain in full, completed from reference TRBV30 and TRBJ2-3, reads SQTIHQWPATLVQPVGSPLSLECTVEGTSNPNLYWYRQAAGRGLQLLFYSVGIGQISSEVPQNLSASRPQDRQFILSSKKLLLSDSGFYLCAWRQDSSTDTQYFGPGTRLTVL.

This chain joins TRBV29-1 and TRBJ1-1; 7 bases are shared with TRBD1. CDR3 length: 15 residues. J was trimmed by 4 bases and V by 1 base; bases with no gene match: 9. Germline CDR1 reads SQVTM; CDR2 reads ANQGSEA. As DNA, the CDR3 is TGCAGCGTTGAAGGAGGGATACAGGGGTTCACTGAAGCTTTCTTT. This translates into CSVEGGIQGFTEAFF.

This chain joins TRBV7-3 and TRBJ2-7; D is possibly TRBD1 (5 bases). Trimming shortened V by 2 bases and J by 6 bases, and 11 bases separated the two germline ends. This CDR3 has 13 residues. Germline CDR1 and CDR2: SGHTA and FQGTGA. The CDR3 reads CASSLQPGFEQYV. CDR3 DNA: TGTGCCAGCAGCTTACAGCCAGGGTTCGAGCAGTACGTC.